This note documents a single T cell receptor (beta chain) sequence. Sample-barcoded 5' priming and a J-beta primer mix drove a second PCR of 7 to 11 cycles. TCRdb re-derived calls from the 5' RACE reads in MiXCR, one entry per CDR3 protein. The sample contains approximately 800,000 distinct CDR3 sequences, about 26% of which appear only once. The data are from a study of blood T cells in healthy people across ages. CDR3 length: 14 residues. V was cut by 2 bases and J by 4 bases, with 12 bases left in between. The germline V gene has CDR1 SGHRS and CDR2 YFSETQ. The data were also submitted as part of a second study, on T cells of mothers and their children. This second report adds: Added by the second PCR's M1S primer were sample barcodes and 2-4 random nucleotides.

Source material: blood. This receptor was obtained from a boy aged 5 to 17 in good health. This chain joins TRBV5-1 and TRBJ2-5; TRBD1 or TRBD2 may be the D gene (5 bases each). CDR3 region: CASSFPGRRETQYF. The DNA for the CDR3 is TGCGCCAGCAGCTTCCCGGGACGGCGAGAGACCCAGTACTTC.